The source of this T cell receptor beta chain is a study of cytomegalovirus exposure and HLA in healthy donors. At the level of the study: Among about 400 genotyped donors, 80% to 90% fell in the Caucasian-associated ancestry cluster. Study-wide points: Reportedly, TCR beta sequences accurately predicted HLA-A and HLA-B alleles in most subjects. Later analysis identified several of the most significant clusters that appeared linked to common viral pathogens. There were reportedly fewer N-insertions in an Asian-associated ancestry cluster than the roughly 670-donor mean, in a later analysis.

On this clone itself: Its antigen is as yet unknown.

Germline-derived CDR1 and CDR2 are GTSNPN and SVGIG (reference sequence). This CDR3 is built from 15 residues. The V gene end was trimmed by 4 bases and the J gene end by 6 bases; junction bases not matched to a gene: 12. The PCR was carried out with 60 Vbeta primers and 13 Jbeta primers. Produced via immunoSEQ multiplex PCR; TCRdb's table is partial and in-frame only. The sample contains roughly 140,000 clones, 70% of which appear only once. The genes are TRBV30 and TRBJ2-3; 8 nucleotides line up with TRBD1. This TCR was recovered from a woman aged 30 to 39 in good health and CMV-seronegative. Sequenced sample: PBMCs. The CDR3 DNA is TGTGCCTGGACGGAGTTGGCAGGGGGCGCGGATACGCAGTATTTT. Protein: CAWTELAGGADTQYF.